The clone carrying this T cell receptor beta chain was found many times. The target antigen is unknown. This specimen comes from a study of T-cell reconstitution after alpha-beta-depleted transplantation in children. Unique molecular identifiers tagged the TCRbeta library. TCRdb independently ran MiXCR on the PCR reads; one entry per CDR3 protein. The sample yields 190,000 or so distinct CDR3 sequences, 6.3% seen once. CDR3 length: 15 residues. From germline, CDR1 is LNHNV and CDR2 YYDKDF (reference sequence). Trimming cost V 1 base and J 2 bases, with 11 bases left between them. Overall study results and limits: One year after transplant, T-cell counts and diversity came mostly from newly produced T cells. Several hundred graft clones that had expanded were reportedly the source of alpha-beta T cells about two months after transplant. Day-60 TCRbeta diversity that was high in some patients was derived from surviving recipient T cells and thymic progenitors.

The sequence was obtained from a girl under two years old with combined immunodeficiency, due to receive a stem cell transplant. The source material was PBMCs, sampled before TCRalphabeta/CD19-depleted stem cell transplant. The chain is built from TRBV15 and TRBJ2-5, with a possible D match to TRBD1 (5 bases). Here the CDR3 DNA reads TGTGCCACCAGCAGAGCTCTCAGGGTTCAAGAGACCCAGTACTTC. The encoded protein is CATSRALRVQETQYF. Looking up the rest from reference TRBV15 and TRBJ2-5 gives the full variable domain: DAMVIQNPRYQVTQFGKPVTLSCSQTLNHNVMYWYQQKSSQAPKLLFHYYDKDFNNEADTPDNFQSRRPNTSFCFLDIRSPGLGDTAMYLCATSRALRVQETQYFGPGTRLLVL.